This is a list of T cell receptor beta chains from one sample in a study of blood T cell repertoires in COVID-19. Assay used: immunoSEQ multiplex PCR; TCRdb lists only in-frame clones, some missing. The repertoire holds 150,000 to 200,000 clones, approximately 80% seen once, with approximately 8% in the top ten. Sequenced sample: peripheral blood. Source of these receptors: a man aged 60-69 years with acute or convalescent COVID-19. Each CDR3 is given with its conserved first and last residue. The D gene is left open where the match is weak. Expanded clones get a size class; other rows say once, few or many, or leave the size out.

length: 14; V: TRBV5-1; J: TRBJ1-1; size: .; D: TRBD1; DNA: TGCGCCAGCAGCTTCGGGGACAGGAACACTGAAGCTTTCTTT; CDR3: CASSFGDRNTEAFF
length: 11; V: TRBV20-1; J: TRBJ2-5; size: few; D: .; DNA: TGCAGTACCAACAGGAAAGAGACCCAGTACTTC; CDR3: CSTNRKETQYF
length: 14; V: TRBV29-1; J: TRBJ2-7; size: .; D: TRBD1; DNA: TGCAGCGTTGCCAGACAGGGGTCGGCCTACGAGCAGTACTTC; CDR3: CSVARQGSAYEQYF
length: 13; V: TRBV5-4; J: TRBJ2-7; size: .; D: TRBD2; DNA: TGTGCCAGCAGCCCCCGGGGGGAGGACGAGCAGTACTTC; CDR3: CASSPRGEDEQYF
length: 13; V: TRBV5-1; J: TRBJ2-3; size: .; D: TRBD2; DNA: TGCGCCAGCAGCTTGGCCCCGGGAGGTACGCAGTATTTT; CDR3: CASSLAPGGTQYF
length: 14; V: TRBV9; J: TRBJ2-7; size: .; D: .; DNA: TGTGCCAGCAGCCCCGAAGAGTTATCCTACGAGCAGTACTTC; CDR3: CASSPEELSYEQYF
length: 14; V: TRBV9; J: TRBJ2-3; size: .; D: .; DNA: TGTGCCAGCAGCGTAGACCGGGGGACAGATACGCAGTATTTT; CDR3: CASSVDRGTDTQYF
length: 12; V: TRBV5-1; J: TRBJ2-7; size: .; D: TRBD1; DNA: TGCGCCAGCAGTTATGGAGGGACAGGCCTATACTTC; CDR3: CASSYGGTGLYF
length: 14; V: TRBV11-2; J: TRBJ2-7; size: .; D: .; DNA: TGTGCCAGCAGCTTATTGTTGGAGTTGGGCGAGCAGTACTTC; CDR3: CASSLLLELGEQYF
length: 12; V: TRBV11-1; J: TRBJ2-7; size: .; D: .; DNA: TGTGCCAGCAGCTTAGCGGGCCACGAGCAGTACTTC; CDR3: CASSLAGHEQYF
length: 15; V: TRBV7-7; J: TRBJ2-5; size: few; D: TRBD1; DNA: TGTGCTAGCAGCTTAGTGGGACAGTTCCAAGAGACCCAGTACTTC; CDR3: CASSLVGQFQETQYF
length: 13; V: TRBV1; J: TRBJ1-1; size: .; D: .; DNA: TGCACCAGCAGCCAAAGCACCCTGCTCGAAGCTTTCTTT; CDR3: CTSSQSTLLEAFF
length: 15; V: TRBV7-7; J: TRBJ2-5; size: .; D: TRBD1; DNA: TGTGCTAGCAGCCTACGTACAGGGGCTGGGGAGACCCAGTACTTC; CDR3: CASSLRTGAGETQYF
length: 15; V: TRBV5-1; J: TRBJ1-2; size: .; D: TRBD1; DNA: TGCGCCAGCAGCCCCTCCGGGACAGGGGTGGTCGGCTACACCTTC; CDR3: CASSPSGTGVVGYTF
length: 14; V: TRBV9; J: TRBJ1-2; size: .; D: .; DNA: TGTGCCAGCAGCGTAGTGACAGAGGTCTATGGCTACACCTTC; CDR3: CASSVVTEVYGYTF
length: 14; V: TRBV5-5; J: TRBJ2-7; size: .; D: TRBD2; DNA: TGTGCCAGCAGCCCCGGGGGGGTTTCTTACGAGCAGTACTTC; CDR3: CASSPGGVSYEQYF
length: 15; V: TRBV7-2; J: TRBJ2-7; size: .; D: TRBD1; DNA: TGTGCCAGCAGCTTAGACGCAGGGGGCTCCTACGAGCAGTACTTC; CDR3: CASSLDAGGSYEQYF
length: 15; V: TRBV28; J: TRBJ1-1; size: .; D: .; DNA: TGTGCCAGCAGTTTTCCTGGGACAACAAACACTGAAGCTTTCTTT; CDR3: CASSFPGTTNTEAFF
length: 12; V: TRBV29-1; J: TRBJ1-2; size: .; D: TRBD1; DNA: TGCAGCGTCGTGGACAGGGCAGGGGGCTACACCTTC; CDR3: CSVVDRAGGYTF
length: 16; V: TRBV7-8; J: TRBJ1-5; size: .; D: TRBD1; DNA: TGTGCCAGCAGCTCTCCCTTGAACAGGGGCGATCAGCCCCAGCATTTT; CDR3: CASSSPLNRGDQPQHF
length: 16; V: TRBV9; J: TRBJ1-6; size: .; D: .; DNA: TGTGCCAGCAGCGTAGCTGGCGGGGAAAGAAATTCACCCCTCCACTTT; CDR3: CASSVAGGERNSPLHF
length: 17; V: TRBV5-6; J: TRBJ1-1; size: .; D: TRBD1; DNA: TGTGCCAGCAGCTTGGTGACAGGGGGATATCTTAACACTGAAGCTTTCTTT; CDR3: CASSLVTGGYLNTEAFF
length: 15; V: TRBV18; J: TRBJ2-5; size: .; D: .; DNA: TGTGCCAGCTCACCACCCTCCAGGATTCAAGAGACCCAGTACTTC; CDR3: CASSPPSRIQETQYF
length: 15; V: TRBV19; J: TRBJ2-3; size: .; D: .; DNA: TGTGCCAGTAGTTTCGGACAGCTTAGCACAGATACGCAGTATTTT; CDR3: CASSFGQLSTDTQYF
length: 15; V: TRBV10-3; J: TRBJ2-1; size: .; D: TRBD1; DNA: TGTGCCATCGAGGGACAGGGGGCAGCCTACAATGAGCAGTTCTTC; CDR3: CAIEGQGAAYNEQFF
length: 10; V: TRBV29-1; J: TRBJ2-1; size: .; D: .; DNA: TGCAGCGTTAGAGGGAATGAGCAGTTCTTC; CDR3: CSVRGNEQFF
length: 15; V: TRBV27; J: TRBJ2-1; size: once; D: .; DNA: TGTGCCAGCATCTCCCGCCCGGGACTGCACAATGAGCAGTTCTTC; CDR3: CASISRPGLHNEQFF
length: 13; V: TRBV6-5; J: TRBJ1-1; size: once; D: TRBD1; DNA: TGTGCCAGCTGCGGGACAGGGAAAACTGAAGCTTTCTTT; CDR3: CASCGTGKTEAFF
length: 15; V: TRBV6-6; J: TRBJ2-5; size: once; D: TRBD2; DNA: TGTGCCAGCAGTTCGGCTAGCGGGGTCCAAGAGACCCAGTACTTC; CDR3: CASSSASGVQETQYF
length: 16; V: TRBV5-8; J: TRBJ2-3; size: .; D: TRBD2; DNA: TGTGCCAGCAGCTCCTTCCTAGCGGGGGACACAGATACGCAGTATTTT; CDR3: CASSSFLAGDTDTQYF
length: 15; V: TRBV25-1; J: TRBJ1-2; size: .; D: .; DNA: TGTGCCAGCAGTGCCCCCGGGACTTCGTCCTATGGCTACACCTTC; CDR3: CASSAPGTSSYGYTF
length: 14; V: TRBV3-1/TRBV3-2; J: TRBJ2-2; size: .; D: .; DNA: TGTGCCAGCAGCCAAGAAAGGAGAACCGGGGAGCTGTTTTTT; CDR3: CASSQERRTGELFF
length: 15; V: TRBV29-1; J: TRBJ2-2; size: .; D: TRBD1; DNA: TGCAGCGCCTCGACAGGGCCGGCGAACACCGGGGAGCTGTTTTTT; CDR3: CSASTGPANTGELFF
length: 13; V: TRBV19; J: TRBJ2-7; size: .; D: .; DNA: TGTGCCAGTAGTGTCGGTAGCCTTTACGAGCAGTACTTC; CDR3: CASSVGSLYEQYF
length: 18; V: TRBV10-3; J: TRBJ2-7; size: .; D: .; DNA: TGTGCCATCAATCCCGGCGGAACTACACCAGCGAATTCCGCAAAGCAGTACTTC; CDR3: CAINPGGTTPANSAKQYF
length: 13; V: TRBV25-1; J: TRBJ1-3; size: .; D: TRBD1; DNA: TGTGCCAGCCACAGGGGATCTGGAAACACCATATATTTT; CDR3: CASHRGSGNTIYF
length: 17; V: TRBV4-3; J: TRBJ2-2; size: .; D: .; DNA: TGCGCCAGCAGCCAAGCCCGAGCGCGGCTAAACACCGGGGAGCTGTTTTTT; CDR3: CASSQARARLNTGELFF
length: 15; V: TRBV18; J: TRBJ1-1; size: .; D: .; DNA: TGTGCCAGCTCACCACCGAATAGCATGAACACTGAAGCTTTCTTT; CDR3: CASSPPNSMNTEAFF
length: 10; V: TRBV29-1; J: TRBJ1-2; size: .; D: TRBD1; DNA: TGCAGCGCGGACAGGGACGGCTACACCTTC; CDR3: CSADRDGYTF
length: 12; V: TRBV6-2/TRBV6-3; J: TRBJ1-1; size: .; D: .; DNA: TGTGCCAGCAGTTACTCGGTCAGCGCCGCTTTCTTT; CDR3: CASSYSVSAAFF
length: 15; V: TRBV5-6; J: TRBJ2-3; size: .; D: TRBD1; DNA: TGTGCCAGCAGCTTCGGGACAGGGGGAACAGATACGCAGTATTTT; CDR3: CASSFGTGGTDTQYF
length: 13; V: TRBV7-3; J: TRBJ2-7; size: .; D: TRBD1; DNA: TGTGCCAGCAGCTCGGGACAGATGACCGAGCAGTACTTC; CDR3: CASSSGQMTEQYF
length: 15; V: TRBV6-2/TRBV6-3; J: TRBJ1-1; size: few; D: .; DNA: TGTGCCAGCAGCCCTAAGGACATGAAGAACACTGAAGCTTTCTTT; CDR3: CASSPKDMKNTEAFF
length: 14; V: TRBV5-1; J: TRBJ1-5; size: .; D: .; DNA: TGCGCCAGCAGCTTTCGGGGGGCGAATCAGCCCCAGCATTTT; CDR3: CASSFRGANQPQHF
length: 14; V: TRBV5-6; J: TRBJ2-4; size: .; D: .; DNA: TGTGCCAGCACCAGGGTTTACGCCAAAAACATTCAGTACTTC; CDR3: CASTRVYAKNIQYF
length: 17; V: TRBV7-8; J: TRBJ2-1; size: many; D: TRBD2; DNA: TGTGCCAGCAGCTTAGTTCGGTTTAGCGGGGGTCGGAATGAGCAGTTCTTC; CDR3: CASSLVRFSGGRNEQFF
length: 15; V: TRBV4-1; J: TRBJ2-7; size: few; D: TRBD1; DNA: TGCGCCAGCAGCCTATCCCCGGGACAGACCTACGAGCAGTACTTC; CDR3: CASSLSPGQTYEQYF
length: 13; V: TRBV4-1; J: TRBJ2-1; size: .; D: .; DNA: TGCGCCAGCAGCCAAACAGACTACAATGAGCAGTTCTTC; CDR3: CASSQTDYNEQFF
length: 14; V: TRBV2; J: TRBJ1-2; size: .; D: .; DNA: TGTGCCAGCAGTCCTCGCGGGGGTAGCTATGGCTACACCTTC; CDR3: CASSPRGGSYGYTF
length: 17; V: TRBV5-1; J: TRBJ2-3; size: .; D: TRBD2; DNA: TGCGCCAGCAGCTTGACGACTAGCGGGGGGGTCACAGATACGCAGTATTTT; CDR3: CASSLTTSGGVTDTQYF
length: 14; V: TRBV6-6; J: TRBJ1-6; size: .; D: .; DNA: TGTGCCAGCAGCCGGAATAGAGGGAATTCACCCCTCCACTTT; CDR3: CASSRNRGNSPLHF
length: 14; V: TRBV25-1; J: TRBJ1-5; size: .; D: .; DNA: TGTGCCAGCAGTTCGACAGAGAGCAATCAGCCCCAGCATTTT; CDR3: CASSSTESNQPQHF
length: 13; V: TRBV3-1/TRBV3-2; J: TRBJ2-4; size: once; D: .; DNA: TGTGCCAGCAGCTCACCGCCTAAAAATATTCAGTACTTC; CDR3: CASSSPPKNIQYF
length: 14; V: TRBV3-1/TRBV3-2; J: TRBJ1-6; size: .; D: TRBD1; DNA: TGTGCCAGCAGCCTGACAGGGAATAATTCACCCCTCCACTTT; CDR3: CASSLTGNNSPLHF